This TCR beta chain derives from a study of blood T cell repertoires in COVID-19. At the level of the study: COVID-19 samples collected from the United States, Italy and Spain covered acute and convalescent phases. PBMCs, B-cell-depleted T cells, or T cells were the source of the cDNA or gDNA that made up the material.

Methods used by the authors: Scientists estimated how many nucleated cells there were by amplifying reference gene primers. Sequencing used immunoSEQ multiplex PCR; TCRdb keeps in-frame clones, though not all of them. V and J calls and clone size come straight from that table; D and trimming were deduced from the DNA. The table shows 350,000 to 400,000 clones, with roughly 90% occurring only once. V gave up 6 bases and J gave up 1 base, with 15 bases separating them. The CDR3 contains 15 residues. Germline-derived CDR1 and CDR2 are MNHEY and SMNVEV (reference sequence). The Seattle patients, enrolled during active infection, were followed longitudinally.

The J gene is TRBJ1-1, the V gene TRBV27, with D unclear. The sample was peripheral blood. This sequence was found in a woman in her twenties or thirties with COVID-19, enrolled during active disease. DNA of the CDR3: TGTGCCAGCAGCCTAGGCGGGAGTACGAACACTGAAGCTTTCTTT. It specifies CASSLGGSTNTEAFF.